This T cell receptor beta chain is from a study of blood T cell repertoires in COVID-19. As processed by the authors: Amplification from reference gene primers served as the basis for estimated nucleated cell counts. Assay used: immunoSEQ multiplex PCR; TCRdb lists only in-frame clones, some missing. That table supplies the V and J calls and clone size; D and trimming were determined from the DNA. The profile shows about 150,000 clones, 75% to 85% of them singletons. The CDR3 contains 14 residues. Germline V gene data show CDR1 as SGHAT and CDR2 as FQDESV (reference sequence). The V segment lost 5 bases and the J segment 5 bases; nucleotides outside the gene matches: 5.

V usage is TRBV11-1 and J usage is TRBJ1-1; TRBD1 agrees at 10 bases. The sample consisted of peripheral blood. The clonotype originates from a human donor with acute or convalescent COVID-19. The donor label of this sample is uncertain. Here the CDR3 reads CASSRGQGRTEAFF. The CDR3 region has the DNA TGTGCCAGCAGCCGGGGACAGGGGAGGACTGAAGCTTTCTTT. Combining the CDR3 with reference TRBV11-1 and TRBJ1-1 gives the whole variable domain EAEVAQSPRYKITEKSQAVAFWCDPISGHATLYWYRQILGQGPELLVQFQDESVVDDSQLPKDRFSAERLKGVDSTLKIQPAELGDSAMYLCASSRGQGRTEAFFGQGTRLTVV.